Here is one TCR beta chain with its context. Its specificity is not known. The same CDR3 also results from other DNA sequences found in this sample. This sample was included in a study of radiotherapy plus CTLA-4 blockade in lung cancer. At the level of the study: The study recorded objective responses in less than 20% of patients and disease control in 31%. Study results and caveats: Early blood T cell clone changes and increased post-radiation serum interferon-beta were reportedly the strongest response predictors. Among blood TCR repertoires after radiotherapy plus ipilimumab, tumor-derived clones expanded.

V trimming: 5 bases; J trimming: 7 bases; junction bases outside the gene matches: 16. CDR1 LNHDA and CDR2 SQIVND come from the germline V gene (reference sequence). The length of the CDR3 is 17 residues. Lung cancer patients with chemo-refractory metastatic non-small-cell disease were given focal radiation plus CTLA-4 blockade with ipilimumab. Libraries were prepared by immunoSEQ multiplex PCR; TCRdb keeps only in-frame clonotypes and omits some of them. Here the sample spans about 28,000 clones, under 80% being singletons. The TCR comes from a human donor with non-small cell lung cancer who had stable disease on radiotherapy plus ipilimumab. This chain joins TRBV19 and TRBJ1-5; TRBD1 matches 8 bases. Sequencing was performed on peripheral blood, taken from a patient treated with radiotherapy plus ipilimumab. The CDR3 protein is CASSPRPGQGGFQPQHF. As DNA, the CDR3 is TGTGCCAGTAGTCCCAGACCCGGACAGGGAGGGTTCCAGCCCCAGCATTTT.